The present TCR beta chain was sequenced within a study of blood T cell repertoires in COVID-19 (dated by TCRdb to the early 2020s). In terms of the full investigation: Recovered participants in ImmuneRACE Cohort 3 were defined as having two consecutive negative NP/OP PCR tests, clearance from a healthcare professional, or resolution of symptoms. Samples covering the acute and convalescent phases of COVID-19 were provided by collaborators in the United States, Italy and Spain. The material from the prospective study consisted of cDNA or gDNA derived from T cells, B-cell-depleted T cells, or PBMCs. Subjects who had been exposed to COVID-19, were actively infected with it, or had recovered from it provided the deeply sampled blood TCRbeta repertoires that made up the dataset. The repertoires were released in a freely available public database intended as a resource for research on the immune response to SARS-CoV-2. The samples were drawn from two sources: the first 160 participants of the ongoing ImmuneRACE study, and fewer than 1,500 subjects contributed by 6 global collaborators. The sample metadata nearly always contained a de-identified subject ID, COVID-19 status, age in years and sex. Where available, HLA class I and class II types were obtained from metadata supplied by the sample provider rather than from assay-based typing.

Summary of the overall study and its limitations: Clinical and demographic metadata were provided uncurated, with the amount varying by source and participant.

The germline V gene supplies CDR1 MDHEN and CDR2 SYDVKM. CDR3 length: 14 amino acids, cysteine to phenylalanine. Only the CDR3 portion is preserved as DNA: 42 bases, with reading frame beginning at the first base. The V and J ends are trimmed by 5 bases and 8 bases, leaving 18 bases between them. In regard to this clone: The antigen this receptor binds is unknown. Qualities for individual bases were not recorded, and no much larger clone is one base off.

The immunoSEQ Assay, a bias-controlled multiplex PCR, was used to amplify TCRbeta CDR3 regions from genomic DNA. The original pipeline was this. Nucleated cell counts per sample were estimated from amplification of reference gene primers within the assay. To quantify the absolute abundance of each unique TCRbeta CDR3 rearrangement, sequence reads were collapsed and filtered. For each sample, productive Simpson clonality was calculated as the square root of Simpson's diversity index over productive rearrangements. TCRdb holds this immuneACCESS table with in-frame rearrangements only. Some clones are missing; in checked studies, unresolved V genes explain under half, and the rest has no known cause. The V and J calls and clone size come from that table; D and trimming were worked out from the DNA. The sample data list 200,000 to 250,000 clones, and roughly nine tenths of these were observed just once. Together, the top ten hold approximately 3.3% of the sample.

Participants in the prospective study were enrolled through a virtual design, were aged about 18 to 100 years, and lived in some 24 United States geographic areas. To assign participants to cohorts, the prospective study relied on clinical history that participants themselves reported in a screening survey and a study questionnaire. In the prospective study, mobile phlebotomists collected whole blood, serum and a nasopharyngeal or oropharyngeal swab from each participant. Additional blood draws and questionnaires over an approximately 2-month period could optionally be provided by prospective study participants. Blood samples from the prospective study were shipped frozen or at room temperature prior to DNA extraction.

This TCR was recovered from a woman between 50 and 59 years old in a cohort exposed to, infected with or recovered from COVID-19 (not recorded which). The chain is encoded by TRBV28 joined to TRBJ1-2; the best D guess is TRBD1, with 6 bases matching. The sequencing sample was made of PBMCs or T cells enriched from blood (not recorded which). Here the CDR3 is given as CASSGGGPSLGYTF. The nucleotide sequence reads TGTGCCAGCAGTGGCGGGGGGCCTTCTCTGGGCTACACCTTC.